The 21 T cell receptor beta chains below come from one sample, sequenced in a study of naive and memory T cell subsets. Amplification of ligated cDNA took four PCR rounds with SP2 and nested alpha and beta constant primers. TCRdb used MiXCR to reprocess the 5' RACE reads, holding one entry per CDR3 protein. The sample includes around 48,000 distinct CDR3 sequences, 4% to 5% of them seen just once. TCR cDNA received a 3' ligated oligonucleotide that carried a UMI. These receptors were collected from a female donor in good health.

Details on this clonotype: This may stem from a read error, because a much larger clone lies one nucleotide away. The chain is built from TRBV7-9 and TRBJ2-1; D is ambiguous. The CDR3 is made up of 14 amino acids. V was cut by 0 bases and J by 9 bases, with 12 bases left in between. The V gene's germline CDR1 is SEHNR and CDR2 FQNEAQ (reference sequence). DNA for the CDR3: TGTGCCAGCAGCTTAGCGCTAGAATACCCTGAGCAGTTCTTC. Translating gives CASSLALEYPEQFF.

This clonotype was seen ten or more times. CDR3 amino acids: CSARDRVAQGNIQYF. The CDR3 DNA sequence: TGCAGTGCTAGAGATCGGGTAGCCCAGGGAAACATTCAGTACTTC. This chain joins TRBV20-1 and TRBJ2-4, with a tentative D call TRBD1 (5 bases). The CDR3 runs 15 residues. Trimming stripped 0 bases from V and 6 bases from J, with 15 bases between. The germline V gene has CDR1 DFQATT and CDR2 SNEGSKA (reference sequence).

At least ten counts were recorded for this clonotype. The chain has TRBV6-2 or TRBV6-3 and TRBJ1-1, with TRBD1 as a possible D gene (6 bases). CDR1 and CDR2 (germline): MNHEY, SVGEGT. Trimming cost V 0 bases and J 7 bases, with 15 bases left between them. This CDR3 has 15 residues. The DNA of the CDR3 is TGTGCCAGCAGTTACTCGGCTTGGGGGGCTGGTGAAGCTTTCTTT. It codes for CASSYSAWGAGEAFF.

This clonotype was seen ten or more times. This sequence joins TRBV4-2 and TRBJ2-7; D perhaps matches TRBD2 (5 bases). From germline, CDR1 is LGHNA and CDR2 YNFKEQ. The V end lost 1 base, the J end lost 5 bases, and 18 bases lay between the germline ends. The CDR3 spans 16 residues. The CDR3 coding sequence is TGTGCCAGCAGCCAAGGAGGACTCAGGTCTAACAACGAGCAGTACTTC. This codes for CASSQGGLRSNNEQYF.

This clonotype has at least ten counts. V gene TRBV4-1 combines with J gene TRBJ2-7; TRBD2 matches at 16 bases. Germline CDR1 is MGHRA and CDR2 is YSYEKL. V dropped 3 bases and J dropped 8; count of bases not matched to a gene: 10. CDR3 length: 17 residues. CDR3: CASSQANMGLAGGQQYF. CDR3 nucleotide sequence: TGCGCCAGCAGCCAGGCCAATATGGGACTAGCGGGAGGGCAGCAGTACTTC.

This clonotype was counted many times. The rearrangement joins TRBV7-6 to TRBJ1-5, with TRBD1 matching over 10 bases. The ends lost 3 bases at V and 7 bases at J; junction bases unmatched: 3. This CDR3 has 14 residues. Germline V gives CDR1 SGHVS, CDR2 FNYEAQ. CDR3 sequence: CASSLTTGGQPQHF. The CDR3 DNA reads as TGTGCCAGCAGCTTGACGACAGGGGGCCAGCCCCAGCATTTT.

This clonotype occurred many times. The chain recombines TRBV20-1 with TRBJ2-1; weak D call: TRBD2 (6 bases). Germline V gene lookup returns CDR1 DFQATT and CDR2 SNEGSKA (reference sequence). Trimming left V 5 bases short and J 0 bases short, with 17 bases between. This CDR3 region has 16 residues. The CDR3: CSAYGGTYSSYNEQFF. The CDR3, as DNA: TGCAGTGCTTATGGCGGGACCTATAGCTCCTACAATGAGCAGTTCTTC.

This clonotype has a count of ten or more. The CDR3 DNA sequence: TGTGCCAGCAGTTTAATTACAGCGAACACTGAAGCTTTCTTT. Its translation is CASSLITANTEAFF. The chain recombines TRBV28 with TRBJ1-1; D is uncertain. Looked up from germline, CDR1 is MDHEN and CDR2 is SYDVKM. Between the trimmed V and J ends, which lost 2 bases and 1 base, there was a span of 8 bases. This CDR3 has 14 residues.

In its sample, this clonotype was seen many times. The chain has TRBV5-6 and TRBJ2-1; 8 nucleotides align to TRBD1. With 5 bases clipped from V and 3 bases from J, the junction kept 13 bases outside the gene matches. Per germline, CDR1 SGHDT and CDR2 YYEEEE. The CDR3 is made up of 17 amino acids. CDR3: CASRFSKRQGNYNEQFF. DNA of the CDR3: TGTGCCAGCAGGTTCTCAAAGAGACAGGGGAACTACAATGAGCAGTTCTTC.

There are many counts of this clonotype. The CDR3 region has the DNA TGCGCCAGCAGCCAGACTAGGGCCAATGAGCAGTTCTTC. Translating it yields CASSQTRANEQFF. The chain carries TRBV4-1 and TRBJ2-1, with a possible D match to TRBD2 (6 bases). Germline CDR1 and CDR2: MGHRA and YSYEKL. The ends were cut back, 3 bases at V and 6 bases at J, with 9 bases in the middle. CDR3 length: 13 residues.

This clonotype was detected many times. The genes are TRBV19 and TRBJ2-7; TRBD1 or TRBD2 may be the D gene (6 bases each). CDR3 size: 15 residues. V lost 3 bases to trimming and J lost 3 bases, with 15 bases between them. The germline gives CDR1 LNHDA, CDR2 SQIVND (reference sequence). CDR3 in amino acids: CASSIEGGNLYEQYF. The CDR3 coding sequence is TGTGCCAGTAGTATCGAAGGGGGGAACCTCTACGAGCAGTACTTC. The full variable domain, completed using reference TRBV19 and TRBJ2-7, is DGGITQSPKYLFRKEGQNVTLSCEQNLNHDAMYWYRQDPGQGLRLIYYSQIVNDFQKGDIAEGYSVSREKKESFPLTVTSAQKNPTAFYLCASSIEGGNLYEQYFGPGTRLTVT.

Many counts were recorded for this clonotype. The chain links TRBV7-2 to TRBJ1-2; D ambiguous. Trimming left V 9 bases short and J 7 bases short, with 12 bases between. This CDR3 region has 11 residues. CDR1 SGHTA and CDR2 FQGNSA come from the germline V gene. The CDR3 sequence: CARQGATGYTF. The CDR3 nucleotides are TGTGCCAGGCAAGGCGCTACTGGCTACACCTTC.

At least ten counts were recorded for this clonotype. The chain carries TRBV28 and TRBJ2-3; TRBD2 agrees at 8 bases. The CDR3 is made up of 22 amino acids. Germline assignment: CDR1 MDHEN and CDR2 SYDVKM. Unmatched junction bases numbered 29, after V lost 5 bases and J lost 4 bases. CDR3 region: CASSPTSPLAEGGYWGPDTQYF. CDR3 in DNA: TGTGCCAGCAGTCCGACCTCACCACTAGCGGAGGGGGGCTATTGGGGCCCAGATACGCAGTATTTT.

This clonotype was picked up many times. The chain is built from TRBV28 and TRBJ2-1; TRBD2 aligns across 8 bases. There are 16 residues in the CDR3. Germline-derived CDR1 and CDR2 are MDHEN and SYDVKM. Losses at the gene ends were 6 bases for V and 0 bases for J; bases not matched to a gene: 7. DNA for the CDR3: TGTGCCAGCAGCCGTCAAAGCGGGAGCTCCTACAATGAGCAGTTCTTC. This sequence encodes CASSRQSGSSYNEQFF.

The rearrangement uses TRBV20-1 and TRBJ2-1, with 10 bases aligning to TRBD1. V lost 6 bases to trimming and J lost 10 bases; unmatched junction nucleotides: 9. This CDR3 contains 13 residues. Looked up from germline, CDR1 is DFQATT and CDR2 is SNEGSKA (reference sequence). This chain's CDR3 is CSARDRGGKEQFF. CDR3 in DNA: TGCAGTGCCCGGGACAGGGGAGGGAAGGAGCAGTTCTTC.

Notes on this clonotype: This may be a read error, as it is one base from a much larger clone. The chain carries TRBV7-2 and TRBJ2-1, with TRBD1 matching over 9 bases. The CDR3 has 14 amino acids. Per the germline V gene, CDR1 is SGHTA and CDR2 is FQGNSA. The CDR3 reads CASSFRDRAHERFF. In DNA form, the CDR3 reads TGTGCCAGCAGCTTCCGGGACAGGGCCCATGAGCGGTTCTTC.

This clonotype was seen at least ten times. V is TRBV4-1 and J is TRBJ2-2; possibly TRBD2 for D (5 bases). Germline V gene sequence: CDR1 MGHRA, CDR2 YSYEKL. The CDR3 has 15 residues. With 4 bases removed from V and 6 bases from J, the gap between germline ends came to 15 bases. CDR3 nucleotides: TGCGCCAGCAGCCCTCGAGCGGAGGCTGCCGGGGAGCTGTTTTTT. The encoded protein is CASSPRAEAAGELFF.

This clonotype was counted many times. V is TRBV6-5 and J is TRBJ1-6; no reliable D call. Germline assignment: CDR1 MNHEY and CDR2 SVGAGI. The CDR3 extends over 15 amino acids. The ends were cut back, 0 bases at V and 9 bases at J, with 12 bases in the middle. The CDR3 here is CASSYSPQLGSPLHF. The CDR3 coding sequence is TGTGCCAGCAGTTACTCTCCTCAACTGGGTTCACCCCTCCACTTT.

This clonotype occurred many times. The chain couples TRBV20-1 to TRBJ2-1; the D gene is possibly TRBD2 (6 bases). The V gene lost 5 bases and the J gene lost 6 bases, with 8 bases spanning the gap. The CDR3 covers 11 residues. Per germline, CDR1 DFQATT and CDR2 SNEGSKA (reference sequence). CDR3 region: CSAGGFNEQFF. In DNA form, the CDR3 reads TGCAGTGCTGGGGGGTTCAATGAGCAGTTCTTC.

This clonotype has ten or more counts. The rearrangement joins TRBV28 to TRBJ1-2; 7 bases fit TRBD1. CDR3 length: 14 amino acids. V dropped 6 bases and J dropped 1; count of bases not matched to a gene: 5. Germline V CDR1 and CDR2: MDHEN, SYDVKM. The CDR3 here is CASRSTGSNYGYTF. In DNA, the CDR3 is TGTGCCAGCAGATCGACAGGGAGTAACTATGGCTACACCTTC.

This clonotype was observed at least ten times. The chain joins TRBV7-8 to TRBJ2-7, with 10 bases lining up with TRBD1. The CDR3 consists of 17 residues. The germline V gene has CDR1 SGHVS and CDR2 FQNEAQ. With V trimmed by 0 bases and J by 6 bases, 11 bases remained unmatched. CDR3 loop: CASSLARLGTGVFEQYF. The CDR3 nucleotides are TGTGCCAGCAGCTTAGCGAGGTTAGGGACAGGGGTATTCGAGCAGTACTTC. Using reference TRBV7-8 and TRBJ2-7 for the parts outside the CDR3, the full variable domain is GAGVSQSPRYKVAKRGQDVALRCDPISGHVSLFWYQQALGQGPEFLTYFQNEAQLDKSGLPSDRFFAERPEGSVSTLKIQRTQQEDSAVYLCASSLARLGTGVFEQYFGPGTRLTVT.